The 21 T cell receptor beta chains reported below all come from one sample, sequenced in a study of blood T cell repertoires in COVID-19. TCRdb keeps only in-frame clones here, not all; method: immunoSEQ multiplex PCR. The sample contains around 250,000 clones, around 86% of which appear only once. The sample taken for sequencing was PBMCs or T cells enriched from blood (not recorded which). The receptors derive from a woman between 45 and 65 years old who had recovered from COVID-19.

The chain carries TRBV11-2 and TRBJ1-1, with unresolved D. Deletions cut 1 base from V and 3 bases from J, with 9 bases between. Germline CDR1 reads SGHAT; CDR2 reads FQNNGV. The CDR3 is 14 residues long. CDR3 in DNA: TGTGCCAGCAGCTTAGCGCCGGAGTACACTGAAGCTTTCTTT. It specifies CASSLAPEYTEAFF.

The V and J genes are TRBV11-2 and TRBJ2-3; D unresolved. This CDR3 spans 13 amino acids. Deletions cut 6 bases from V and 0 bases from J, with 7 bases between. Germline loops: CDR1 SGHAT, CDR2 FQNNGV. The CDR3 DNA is TGTGCCAGCAGGAGAACCAGCACAGATACGCAGTATTTT. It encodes CASRRTSTDTQYF.

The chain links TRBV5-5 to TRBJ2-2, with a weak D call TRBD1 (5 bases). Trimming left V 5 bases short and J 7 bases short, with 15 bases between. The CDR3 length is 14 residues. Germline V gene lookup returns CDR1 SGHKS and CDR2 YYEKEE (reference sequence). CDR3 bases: TGTGCCAGCAGTTTCACTCTTCAGGGCGGGGAGCTGTTTTTT. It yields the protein CASSFTLQGGELFF.

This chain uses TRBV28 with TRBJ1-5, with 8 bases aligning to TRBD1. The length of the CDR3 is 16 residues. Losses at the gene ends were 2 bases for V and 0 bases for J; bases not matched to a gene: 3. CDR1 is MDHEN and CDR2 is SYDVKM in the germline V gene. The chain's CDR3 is CASSLLRGHSNQPQHF. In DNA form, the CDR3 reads TGTGCCAGCAGTTTACTCAGGGGGCATAGCAATCAGCCCCAGCATTTT.

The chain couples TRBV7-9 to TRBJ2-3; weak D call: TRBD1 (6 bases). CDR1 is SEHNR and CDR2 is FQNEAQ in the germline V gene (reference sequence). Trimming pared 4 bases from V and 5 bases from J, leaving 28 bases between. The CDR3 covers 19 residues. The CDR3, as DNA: TGTGCCAGCAGCTCGACCTCTAGGACAGTCGTCTCTTTCGGAGATACGCAGTATTTT. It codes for CASSSTSRTVVSFGDTQYF.

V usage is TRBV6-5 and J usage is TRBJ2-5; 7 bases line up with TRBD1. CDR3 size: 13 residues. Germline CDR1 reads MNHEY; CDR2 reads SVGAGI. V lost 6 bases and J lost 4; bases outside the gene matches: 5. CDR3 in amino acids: CASRDRQGETQYF. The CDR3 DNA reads TGTGCCAGCAGGGACAGGCAGGGAGAGACCCAGTACTTC.

CDR3 bases: TGTGCCAGCAGCGTAAGGGAATCTATGCAGGGTCCCAATCAGCCCCAGCATTTT. It encodes CASSVRESMQGPNQPQHF. The rearrangement links TRBV9 to TRBJ1-5; possible D gene TRBD1, 5 bases. The CDR3 totals 18 residues. V was cut by 1 base and J by 3 bases, with 20 bases left in between. Germline CDR1 reads SGDLS; CDR2 reads YYNGEE.

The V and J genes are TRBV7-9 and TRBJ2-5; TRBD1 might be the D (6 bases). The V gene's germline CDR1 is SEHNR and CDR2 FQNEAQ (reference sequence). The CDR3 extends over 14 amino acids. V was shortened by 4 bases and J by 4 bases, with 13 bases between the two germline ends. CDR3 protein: CASSSAGTTETQYF. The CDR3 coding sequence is TGTGCCAGCAGCTCAGCCGGGACAACAGAGACCCAGTACTTC.

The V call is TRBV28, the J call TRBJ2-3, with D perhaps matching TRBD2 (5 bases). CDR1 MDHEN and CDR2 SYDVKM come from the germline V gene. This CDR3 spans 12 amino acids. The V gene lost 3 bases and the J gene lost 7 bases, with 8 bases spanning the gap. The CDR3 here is CASSLERYTQYF. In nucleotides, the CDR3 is TGTGCCAGCAGTTTGGAGCGGTATACGCAGTATTTT.

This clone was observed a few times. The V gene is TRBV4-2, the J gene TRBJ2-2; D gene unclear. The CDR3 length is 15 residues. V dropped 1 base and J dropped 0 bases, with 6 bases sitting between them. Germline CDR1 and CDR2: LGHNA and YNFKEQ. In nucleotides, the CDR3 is TGTGCCAGCAGCCAAGCGCTAGCGAACACCGGGGAGCTGTTTTTT. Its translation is CASSQALANTGELFF.

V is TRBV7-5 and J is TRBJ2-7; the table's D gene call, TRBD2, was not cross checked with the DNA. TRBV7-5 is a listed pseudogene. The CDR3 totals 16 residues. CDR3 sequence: CARSLLRGSPPYEQYF. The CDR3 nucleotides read TGTGCCAGAAGCTTACTTAGAGGTTCCCCCCCCTACGAGCAGTACTTC.

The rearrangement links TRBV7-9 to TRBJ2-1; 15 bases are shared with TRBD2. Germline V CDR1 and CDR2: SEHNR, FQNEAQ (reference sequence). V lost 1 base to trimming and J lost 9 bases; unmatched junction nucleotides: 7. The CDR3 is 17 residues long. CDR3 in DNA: TGTGCCAGCAGCTTAGGGGGACTAGCGGGAGGACTGGGTGAGCAGTTCTTC. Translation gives CASSLGGLAGGLGEQFF.

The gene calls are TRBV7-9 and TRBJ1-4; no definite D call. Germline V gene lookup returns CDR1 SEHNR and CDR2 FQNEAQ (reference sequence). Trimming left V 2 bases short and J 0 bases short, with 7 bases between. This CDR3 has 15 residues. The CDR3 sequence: CASSLLSATNEKLFF. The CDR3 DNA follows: TGTGCCAGCAGCTTATTGTCTGCAACTAATGAAAAACTGTTTTTT.

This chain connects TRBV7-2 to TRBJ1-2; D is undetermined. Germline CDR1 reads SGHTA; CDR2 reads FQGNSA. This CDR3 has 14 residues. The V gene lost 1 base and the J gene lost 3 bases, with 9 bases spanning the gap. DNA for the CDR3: TGTGCCAGCAGCTTAGGGGGAGGGTACTATGGCTACACCTTC. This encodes CASSLGGGYYGYTF. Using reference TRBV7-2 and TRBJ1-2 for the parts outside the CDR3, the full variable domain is GAGVSQSPSNKVTEKGKDVELRCDPISGHTALYWYRQSLGQGLEFLIYFQGNSAPDKSGLPSDRFSAERTGGSVSTLTIQRTQQEDSAVYLCASSLGGGYYGYTFGSGTRLTVV.

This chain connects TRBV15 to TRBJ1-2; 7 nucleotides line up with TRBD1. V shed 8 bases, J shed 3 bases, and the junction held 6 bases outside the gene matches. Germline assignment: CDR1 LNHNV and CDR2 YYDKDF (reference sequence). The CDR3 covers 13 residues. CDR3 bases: TGTGCCACCTCCGACAGGGTCGACTATGGCTACACCTTC. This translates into CATSDRVDYGYTF.

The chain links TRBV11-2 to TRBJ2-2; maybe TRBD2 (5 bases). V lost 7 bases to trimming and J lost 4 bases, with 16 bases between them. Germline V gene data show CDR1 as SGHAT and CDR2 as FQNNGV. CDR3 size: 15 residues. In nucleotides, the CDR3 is TGTGCCAGCACCAGGACTGGCGGGTTCACCGGGGAGCTGTTTTTT. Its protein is CASTRTGGFTGELFF.

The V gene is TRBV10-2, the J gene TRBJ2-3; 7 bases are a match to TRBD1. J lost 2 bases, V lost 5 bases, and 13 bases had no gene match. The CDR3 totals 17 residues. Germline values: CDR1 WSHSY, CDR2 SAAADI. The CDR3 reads CASSYPNNRGPTDTQYF. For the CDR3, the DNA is TGCGCCAGCAGTTACCCCAATAACAGGGGTCCCACAGATACGCAGTATTTT.

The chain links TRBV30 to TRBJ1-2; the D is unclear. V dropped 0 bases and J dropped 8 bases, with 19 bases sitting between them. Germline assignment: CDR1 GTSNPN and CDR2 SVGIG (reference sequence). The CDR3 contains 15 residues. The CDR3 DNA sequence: TGTGCCTGGAGTGTTATCGAATCGGGTCGTCCGGGCTACACCTTC. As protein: CAWSVIESGRPGYTF. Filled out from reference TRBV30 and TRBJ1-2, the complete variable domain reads SQTIHQWPATLVQPVGSPLSLECTVEGTSNPNLYWYRQAAGRGLQLLFYSVGIGQISSEVPQNLSASRPQDRQFILSSKKLLLSDSGFYLCAWSVIESGRPGYTFGSGTRLTVV.

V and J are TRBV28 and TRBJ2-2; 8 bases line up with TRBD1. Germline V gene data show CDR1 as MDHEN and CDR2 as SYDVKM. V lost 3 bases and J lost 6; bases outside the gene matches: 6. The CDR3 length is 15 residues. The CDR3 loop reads CASSLSQGVPGELFF. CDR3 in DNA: TGTGCCAGCAGTTTGTCACAGGGGGTACCCGGGGAGCTGTTTTTT.

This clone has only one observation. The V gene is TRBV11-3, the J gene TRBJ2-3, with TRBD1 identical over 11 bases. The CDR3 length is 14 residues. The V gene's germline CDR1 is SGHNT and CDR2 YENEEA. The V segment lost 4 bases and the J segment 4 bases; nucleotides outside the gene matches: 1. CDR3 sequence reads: CASSWGQGADTQYF. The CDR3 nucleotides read TGTGCCAGCAGCTGGGGACAGGGGGCAGATACGCAGTATTTT.

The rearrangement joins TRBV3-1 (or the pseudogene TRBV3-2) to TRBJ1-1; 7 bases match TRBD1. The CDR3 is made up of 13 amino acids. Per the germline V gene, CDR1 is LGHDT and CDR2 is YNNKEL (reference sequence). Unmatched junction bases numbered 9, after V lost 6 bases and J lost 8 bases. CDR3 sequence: CASRPTTGLEAFF. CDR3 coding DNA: TGTGCCAGCAGACCCACGACAGGGCTGGAAGCTTTCTTT.